This record concerns one TCR beta chain sequence. Its antigen is as yet unknown. Regulatory T cells were sorted as CD4+CD25hiCD127low/negative. This specimen belongs to a study of B cell selection in AIRE deficiency. Assay used: immunoSEQ multiplex PCR; TCRdb lists only in-frame clones, some missing. The sample holds around 26,000 clones, about 90% seen once. CDR1 is SGHRS and CDR2 is YFSETQ in the germline V gene. The CDR3 extends over 15 amino acids. V dropped 3 bases and J dropped 7; count of bases not matched to a gene: 6. Findings of the study overall: Shared Treg sequences had shorter CDR3s, biased toward rearrangements with few non-templated insertions.

The chain recombines TRBV5-1 with TRBJ1-6, with 8 bases aligning to TRBD1. Sequenced: CD4+CD25+ Tregs sorted from PBMCs. This receptor was identified in a human donor in good health. CDR3 protein: CASSSLTGDNSPLHF. In DNA, the CDR3 is TGCGCCAGCAGCTCCCTGACAGGGGACAATTCACCCCTCCACTTT.